This TCR beta chain was retrieved from a study of Ad26.COV2.S vaccination and SARS-CoV-2 variants. Study-wide results and limits: Breadth of non-spike TCRs did not differ between vaccinees and placebo recipients. Substantial breadth was reported for post-vaccination spike-specific CD8+ and CD4+ T cells.

Some clones are missing from TCRdb's copy, which holds only in-frame ones; the method was immunoSEQ multiplex PCR. In the table there are hundreds of thousands of clones, 80% to 90% of which are singletons. The sample holds one count of this clone. What it binds is unknown. Treatment indicated: roughly 18 received Ad26.COV2.S at low or high dose, single or two shots; 5 received placebo; per-sample allocation not given. Specimens were obtained on day 63 following the first vaccine or placebo injection. Ad26.COV2.S expressed prefusion-stabilized spike from the original Wuhan strain. This clonotype was sampled from a person between 18 and 60 years old who received the Ad26.COV2.S COVID-19 vaccine or a placebo. Sequenced material: peripheral blood, taken in a trial of Ad26.COV2.S vaccine versus placebo.

The chain's CDR3 is CASRGQGGSYGYTF. The CDR3 region has the DNA TGTGCCAGCAGGGGACAGGGGGGGTCCTATGGCTACACCTTC. This chain uses TRBV6-5 with TRBJ1-2, with 11 bases lining up with TRBD1. V was pared by 6 bases and J by 4 bases, with 4 bases of the junction left unmatched. CDR1 is MNHEY and CDR2 is SVGAGI in the germline V gene. This CDR3 is 14 amino acids long.